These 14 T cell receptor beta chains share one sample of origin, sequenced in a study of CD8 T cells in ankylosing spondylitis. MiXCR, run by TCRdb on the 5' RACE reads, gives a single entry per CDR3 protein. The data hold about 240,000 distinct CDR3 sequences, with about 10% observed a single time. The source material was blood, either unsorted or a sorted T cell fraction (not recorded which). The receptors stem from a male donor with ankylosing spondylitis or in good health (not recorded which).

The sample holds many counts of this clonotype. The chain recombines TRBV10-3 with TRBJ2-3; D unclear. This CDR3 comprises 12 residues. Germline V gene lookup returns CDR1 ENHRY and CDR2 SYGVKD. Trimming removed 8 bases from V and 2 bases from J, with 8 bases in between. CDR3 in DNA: TGTGCCATCGGCGGCAACACAGATACGCAGTATTTT. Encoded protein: CAIGGNTDTQYF.

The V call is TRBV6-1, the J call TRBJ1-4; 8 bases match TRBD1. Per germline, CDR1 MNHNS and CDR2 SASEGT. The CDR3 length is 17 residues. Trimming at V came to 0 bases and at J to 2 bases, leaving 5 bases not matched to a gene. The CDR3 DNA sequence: TGTGCCAGCAGTGAAGCTCTCAGGGGGCACACTAATGAAAAACTGTTTTTT. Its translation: CASSEALRGHTNEKLFF.

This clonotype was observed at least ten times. CDR3 protein: CASSLDRELVYEQYF. CDR3 DNA sequence: TGTGCCAGCAGCTTAGACAGAGAGCTAGTCTACGAGCAGTACTTC. This chain connects TRBV7-6 to TRBJ2-7; no clear D gene. The CDR3 is 15 amino acids. CDR1 is SGHVS and CDR2 is FNYEAQ in the germline V gene. The V end lost 1 base, the J end lost 3 bases, and 13 bases lay between the germline ends.

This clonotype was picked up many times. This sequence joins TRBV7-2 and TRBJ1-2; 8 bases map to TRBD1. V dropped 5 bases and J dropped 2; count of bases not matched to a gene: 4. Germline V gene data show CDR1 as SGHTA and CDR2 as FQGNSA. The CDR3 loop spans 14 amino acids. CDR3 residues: CASSTRTGNYGYTF. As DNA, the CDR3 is TGTGCCAGCAGCACCCGGACAGGGAACTATGGCTACACCTTC.

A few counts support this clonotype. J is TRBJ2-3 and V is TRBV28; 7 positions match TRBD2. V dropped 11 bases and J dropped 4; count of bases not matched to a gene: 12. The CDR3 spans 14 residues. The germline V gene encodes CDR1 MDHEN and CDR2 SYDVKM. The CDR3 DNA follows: TGTGCCTCCTACCGGAGCGGGAACGCAGATACGCAGTATTTT. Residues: CASYRSGNADTQYF.

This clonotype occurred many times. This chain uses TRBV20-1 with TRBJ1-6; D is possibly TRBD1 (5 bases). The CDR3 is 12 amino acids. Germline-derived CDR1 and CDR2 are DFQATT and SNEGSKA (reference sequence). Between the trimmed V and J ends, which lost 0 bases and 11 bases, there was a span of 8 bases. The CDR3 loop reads CSARDSGPPLHF. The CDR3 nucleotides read TGCAGTGCTAGAGATTCGGGGCCACCCCTCCACTTT.

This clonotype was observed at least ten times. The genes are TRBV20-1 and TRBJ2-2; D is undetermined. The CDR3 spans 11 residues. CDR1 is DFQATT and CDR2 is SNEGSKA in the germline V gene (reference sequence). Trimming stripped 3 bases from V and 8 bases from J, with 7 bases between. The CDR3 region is CSASQWGELFF. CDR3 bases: TGCAGTGCTAGCCAGTGGGGGGAGCTGTTTTTT.

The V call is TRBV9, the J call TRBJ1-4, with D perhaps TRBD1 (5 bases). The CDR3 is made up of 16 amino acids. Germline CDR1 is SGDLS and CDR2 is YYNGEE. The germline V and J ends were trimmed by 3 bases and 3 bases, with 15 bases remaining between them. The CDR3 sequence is CASSASPRAANEKLFF. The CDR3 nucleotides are TGTGCCAGCAGCGCCAGCCCCAGGGCTGCTAATGAAAAACTGTTTTTT.

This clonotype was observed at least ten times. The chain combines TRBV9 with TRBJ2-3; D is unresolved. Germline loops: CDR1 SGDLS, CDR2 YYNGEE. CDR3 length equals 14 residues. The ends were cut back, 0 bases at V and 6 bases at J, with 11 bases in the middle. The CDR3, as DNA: TGTGCCAGCAGCGTAGATCCTCGTTTGGATACGCAGTATTTT. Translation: CASSVDPRLDTQYF.

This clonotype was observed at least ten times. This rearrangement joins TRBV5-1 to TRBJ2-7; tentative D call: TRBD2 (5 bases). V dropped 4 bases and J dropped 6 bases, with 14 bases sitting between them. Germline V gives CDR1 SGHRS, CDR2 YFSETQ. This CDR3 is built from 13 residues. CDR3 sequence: CASSLGLTSEQYF. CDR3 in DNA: TGCGCCAGCAGCCTAGGACTGACCTCCGAGCAGTACTTC.

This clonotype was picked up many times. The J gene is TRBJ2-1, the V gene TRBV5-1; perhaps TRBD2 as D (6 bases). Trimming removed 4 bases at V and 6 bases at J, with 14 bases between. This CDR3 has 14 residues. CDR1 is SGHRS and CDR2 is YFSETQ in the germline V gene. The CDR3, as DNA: TGCGCCAGCAGCGAAACGGGACTCCCCAATGAGCAGTTCTTC. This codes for CASSETGLPNEQFF.

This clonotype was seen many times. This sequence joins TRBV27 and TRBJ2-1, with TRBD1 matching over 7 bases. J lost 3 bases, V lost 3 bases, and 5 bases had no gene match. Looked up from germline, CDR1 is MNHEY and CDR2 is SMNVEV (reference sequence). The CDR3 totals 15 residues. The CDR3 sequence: CASSFWGQSYNEQFF. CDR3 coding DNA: TGTGCCAGCAGTTTCTGGGGACAGAGCTACAATGAGCAGTTCTTC.

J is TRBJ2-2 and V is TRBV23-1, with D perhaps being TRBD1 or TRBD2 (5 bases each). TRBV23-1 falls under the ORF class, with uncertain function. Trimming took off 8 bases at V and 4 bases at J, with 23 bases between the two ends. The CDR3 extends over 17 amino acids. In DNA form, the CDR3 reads TGCGCCAGCGGCGTTAACCGGGACGGCTGTGGCACCGGGGAGCTGTTTTTT. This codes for CASGVNRDGCGTGELFF.

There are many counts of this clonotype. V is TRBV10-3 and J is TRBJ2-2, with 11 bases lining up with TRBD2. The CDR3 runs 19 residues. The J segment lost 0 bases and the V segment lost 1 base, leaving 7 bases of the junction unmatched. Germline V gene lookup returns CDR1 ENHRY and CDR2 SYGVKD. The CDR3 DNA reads TGTGCCATCAGTGAGTACACTAGCGGGGGACTCGCGAACACCGGGGAGCTGTTTTTT. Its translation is CAISEYTSGGLANTGELFF.